This TCR beta chain came from a study of graft-versus-host responses after intestinal transplantation. About the research overall: Anti-thymocyte globulin induction, then tacrolimus and steroids for two to four years, went to all recipients.

In germline, CDR1 is SGHRS, CDR2 YFSETQ. The length of the CDR3 is 14 residues. V was cut by 2 bases and J by 7 bases, with 12 bases left in between. Responders (approximately 200,000, CFSE-labeled) met approximately 200,000 stimulators that were irradiated and violet-dye-labeled. Generated by immunoSEQ multiplex PCR, the TCRdb table keeps only in-frame clones and is missing some. Among about 21,000 clones listed, less than 45% were seen once. General study results and limits: Peak levels of circulating GvH clones tracked with early post-transplant HvG declines.

The sample here was alloreactive CD8+ T cells from a mixed lymphocyte reaction culture, taken before intestinal transplant. Documented subset: CFSE-low proliferating T cells sorted from roughly 6-day pre-transplant mixed lymphocyte reaction (GvH or HvG direction). The chain uses TRBV5-1 and TRBJ2-2, with D perhaps TRBD2 (6 bases). This sequence was found in a human patient who received an intestinal transplant. The CDR3 loop reads CASSLLASIGELFF. The DNA of the CDR3 is TGCGCCAGCAGCTTACTAGCCTCCATCGGGGAGCTGTTTTTT.